These 22 T cell receptor beta chains were all obtained from the same sample, sequenced in a study of circulating and synovial CD4+ cells in juvenile arthritis. This table comes from immunoSEQ multiplex PCR, and its TCRdb copy is limited to in-frame clones, with some not included. In the table there are roughly 32,000 clones, about 95% of which are singletons. The sample consisted of CD4+ T cells from blood. The receptors derive from a human donor with juvenile idiopathic arthritis.

The chain is built from TRBV7-9 and TRBJ1-1; tentative D call: TRBD1 (5 bases). The CDR3 runs 14 residues. Germline V gene sequence: CDR1 SEHNR, CDR2 FQNEAQ (reference sequence). V was shortened by 0 bases and J by 2 bases, with 7 bases between the two germline ends. CDR3 coding DNA: TGTGCCAGCAGCTTAGCAGGGGTTAACACTGAAGCTTTCTTT. It encodes CASSLAGVNTEAFF.

This chain uses TRBV7-2 with TRBJ2-7, with D possibly TRBD2 on 5 matching bases. This CDR3 is built from 16 residues. Germline V gene sequence: CDR1 SGHTA, CDR2 FQGNSA. The germline V and J ends were trimmed by 3 bases and 2 bases, with 17 bases remaining between them. The CDR3, as DNA: TGTGCCAGCAGCTTCGAGGGCCCGATAACTACCTACGAGCAGTACTTC. Its translation: CASSFEGPITTYEQYF.

The rearrangement links TRBV19 to TRBJ1-1, with D uncertain. This CDR3 has 13 amino acids. V was trimmed by 8 bases and J by 4 bases, leaving 14 bases between them. Per germline, CDR1 LNHDA and CDR2 SQIVND (reference sequence). The CDR3 loop reads CASRGPQFTEAFF. In DNA form, the CDR3 reads TGTGCCAGTCGCGGGCCCCAGTTCACTGAAGCTTTCTTT.

The genes are TRBV28 and TRBJ1-5; TRBD1 agrees at 10 bases. CDR1 is MDHEN, CDR2 SYDVKM, per germline. The ends lost 6 bases at V and 4 bases at J; junction bases unmatched: 6. CDR3 length: 15 residues. The CDR3 region is CASRGTGVVNQPQHF. In DNA form, the CDR3 reads TGTGCCAGCAGGGGGACAGGGGTGGTGAATCAGCCCCAGCATTTT.

This chain uses TRBV4-1 with TRBJ2-7; perhaps TRBD2 as D (5 bases). Germline V gives CDR1 MGHRA, CDR2 YSYEKL. V lost 0 bases, J lost 1 base, and 13 bases lay in between. The CDR3 has 16 amino acids. The CDR3 DNA reads as TGCGCCAGCAGCCAAGATATCCTGAGGGAGTCCTACGAGCAGTACTTC. The encoded protein is CASSQDILRESYEQYF.

This clone was found once. This sequence joins TRBV11-2 and TRBJ2-7; TRBD2 agrees at 10 bases. Germline V gene lookup returns CDR1 SGHAT and CDR2 FQNNGV. The CDR3 spans 18 residues. Germline trimming cut 4 bases from V and 4 bases from J; bases unmatched to any gene: 16. The CDR3 sequence: CASSSTNPTSGWFYEQYF. The CDR3 DNA is TGTGCCAGCAGCTCCACTAACCCGACTAGCGGGTGGTTTTACGAGCAGTACTTC. The full variable domain, rest sourced from reference TRBV11-2 and TRBJ2-7, is EAGVAQSPRYKIIEKRQSVAFWCNPISGHATLYWYQQILGQGPKLLIQFQNNGVVDDSQLPKDRFSAERLKGVDSTLKIQPAKLEDSAVYLCASSSTNPTSGWFYEQYFGPGTRLTVT.

The DNA for the CDR3 is TGTGCCAGCAGTCCTAAGGACAGGCGTCGCGAGCAGTACTTC. Translated: CASSPKDRRREQYF. The chain combines TRBV27 with TRBJ2-7; TRBD1 matches at 7 bases. The CDR3 totals 14 residues. CDR1 and CDR2 from the germline V gene are MNHEY and SMNVEV (reference sequence). Trimming took 5 bases from V and 6 from J; bases not matched to a gene: 10.

The gene calls are TRBV25-1 and TRBJ1-1, with 8 nucleotides matching TRBD1. The germline gives CDR1 MGHDK, CDR2 SYGVNS. CDR3 size: 14 residues. The V segment lost 4 bases and the J segment 5 bases; nucleotides outside the gene matches: 6. For the CDR3, the DNA is TGTGCCAGCAGTGTTGGACAGGGTCGGACTGAAGCTTTCTTT. Encoded protein: CASSVGQGRTEAFF. The whole variable domain, filled in from reference TRBV25-1 and TRBJ1-1, reads EADIYQTPRYLVIGTGKKITLECSQTMGHDKMYWYQQDPGMELHLIHYSYGVNSTEKGDLSSESTVSRIRTEHFPLTLESARPSHTSQYLCASSVGQGRTEAFFGQGTRLTVV.

Note on this clone: This same CDR3 is encoded by further DNA sequences in the sample. The V gene is TRBV25-1, the J gene TRBJ1-6; 7 bases agree with TRBD1. The CDR3 has 14 residues. CDR1 and CDR2 from the germline V gene are MGHDK and SYGVNS. Unmatched junction bases numbered 5, after V lost 6 bases and J lost 6 bases. The CDR3 here is CASRVTGLNSPLHF. DNA for the CDR3: TGTGCCAGCAGGGTGACAGGGCTTAATTCACCCCTCCACTTT.

This clone showed up just once. The V call is TRBV6-6, the J call TRBJ1-2; 10 nucleotides agree with TRBD1. The CDR3 consists of 15 residues. Trimming removed 6 bases from V and 1 base from J; junction bases left unmatched: 5. Germline CDR1 and CDR2: MNHNY and SVGAGI (reference sequence). The CDR3 DNA reads as TGTGCCAGCAGCACCGGGACAGGGGATAACTATGGCTACACCTTC. Translation: CASSTGTGDNYGYTF.

J is TRBJ2-2 and V is TRBV6-1; D remains ambiguous. Germline V CDR1 and CDR2: MNHNS, SASEGT. The CDR3 is 13 amino acids. V was pared by 6 bases and J by 0 bases, with 5 bases between. The CDR3 DNA reads as TGTGCCAGCAGCAGGACGAACACCGGGGAGCTGTTTTTT. It yields the protein CASSRTNTGELFF.

The J gene is TRBJ1-5, the V gene TRBV6-5; D is ambiguous. CDR1 and CDR2 (germline): MNHEY, SVGAGI. V lost 2 bases and J 1 base, leaving 6 bases between the germline ends. The CDR3 runs 14 residues. Here the CDR3 DNA reads TGTGCCAGCAGTTACGTCGGGAGCAATCAGCCCCAGCATTTT. Translation gives CASSYVGSNQPQHF.

This chain links TRBV27 with TRBJ2-3; 9 bases are a match to TRBD2. V gave up 5 bases and J gave up 2 bases; unmatched junction bases: 17. The germline V gene encodes CDR1 MNHEY and CDR2 SMNVEV (reference sequence). The CDR3 has 19 residues. Here the CDR3 DNA reads TGTGCCAGCAGTCTCAGGACTAGCGTCACCGCCCGAAACACAGATACGCAGTATTTT. It encodes CASSLRTSVTARNTDTQYF.

This clone occurred a few times. V usage is TRBV29-1 and J usage is TRBJ2-5; weak D call: TRBD2 (5 bases). Germline assignment: CDR1 SQVTM and CDR2 ANQGSEA. This CDR3 is built from 13 residues. V shed 2 bases and J shed 1 base, with 8 bases lying between them. CDR3 amino acids: CSVEHLAQETQYF. CDR3 nucleotides: TGCAGCGTTGAACACCTAGCCCAAGAGACCCAGTACTTC.

The V and J genes are TRBV19 and TRBJ1-3, with D possibly being TRBD1 (5 bases). CDR1 and CDR2 (germline): LNHDA, SQIVND (reference sequence). Trimming removed 6 bases from V and 4 bases from J, with 13 bases in between. The CDR3 consists of 14 residues. The DNA of the CDR3 is TGTGCCAGTAGACCGACAGTATCAGGAAACACCATATATTTT. This codes for CASRPTVSGNTIYF.

The chain couples TRBV9 to TRBJ2-7; 7 bases line up with TRBD1. This CDR3 is 14 amino acids long. The V and J ends lost 4 bases and 3 bases, in that order; junction bases with no gene match: 7. Per the germline V gene, CDR1 is SGDLS and CDR2 is YYNGEE. The CDR3 DNA sequence: TGTGCCAGCAGCCCTGGGGGACAGAGCTACGAGCAGTACTTC. This codes for CASSPGGQSYEQYF.

The V gene is TRBV6-5, the J gene TRBJ1-2; unclear D gene. This CDR3 is 15 amino acids long. V was clipped by 5 bases and J by 5 bases, with 18 bases between them. Germline CDR1 MNHEY, CDR2 SVGAGI. DNA of the CDR3: TGTGCCAGCAGTCGGGATTCTGGGAGGTTGTATGGCTACACCTTC. Translating it yields CASSRDSGRLYGYTF.

The CDR3 sequence is CASSVISGTATGELFF. The CDR3 region has the DNA TGTGCCAGCAGCGTAATCTCGGGGACAGCCACCGGGGAGCTGTTTTTT. The V and J genes are TRBV9 and TRBJ2-2; 7 bases are shared with TRBD1. The trim removed 1 base at V and 4 bases at J, leaving 7 bases unmatched. Germline-derived CDR1 and CDR2 are SGDLS and YYNGEE. The CDR3 is 16 residues long.

V gene TRBV19 combines with J gene TRBJ1-5; D is ambiguous. Per the germline V gene, CDR1 is LNHDA and CDR2 is SQIVND (reference sequence). V was trimmed by 4 bases and J by 2 bases, leaving 24 bases between them. The CDR3 is made up of 19 amino acids. CDR3 loop: CASSNLPTGGGGRNQPQHF. CDR3 bases: TGTGCCAGTAGTAATCTCCCGACCGGCGGAGGCGGTCGCAATCAGCCCCAGCATTTT.

The chain combines TRBV6-1 with TRBJ1-3; D gene uncertain. Germline-derived CDR1 and CDR2 are MNHNS and SASEGT. This CDR3 contains 15 residues. V shed 5 bases and J shed 0 bases, with 11 bases lying between them. Written as DNA, the CDR3 is TGTGCCAGCAGTCCCGCCGGGATCTCTGGAAACACCATATATTTT. It codes for CASSPAGISGNTIYF.

The V call is TRBV19, the J call TRBJ2-7; 9 nucleotides match TRBD1. Trimming took 5 bases from V and 3 from J; bases not matched to a gene: 11. Germline CDR1 and CDR2: LNHDA and SQIVND (reference sequence). The CDR3 is 16 residues long. For the CDR3, the DNA is TGTGCCAGTAGTGACAGGGGGGCGAGAGGAATCTACGAGCAGTACTTC. Its protein product is CASSDRGARGIYEQYF.

Concerning this clone itself: Other DNA sequences in this specimen translate into the identical CDR3. The chain has TRBV7-9 and TRBJ1-6, with TRBD1 identical over 11 bases. Germline V gene data show CDR1 as SEHNR and CDR2 as FQNEAQ (reference sequence). V shed 3 bases and J 0 bases; nucleotides not matched to a gene: 7. The CDR3 covers 19 residues. The CDR3 DNA follows: TGTGCCAGCAGCTTGGACAGGGGGCATCCCTCCTCCTATAATTCACCCCTCCACTTT. Translated: CASSLDRGHPSSYNSPLHF.